One and the same sample provided the 19 T cell receptor beta chains below, sequenced in a study of shared clonotypes between healthy human individuals. The repertoire was sequenced with immunoSEQ multiplex PCR; TCRdb's copy has only in-frame clones and lacks some. This sample has millions of clones, with 80% to 95% found just once. What was sequenced was naive CD4+ T cells from PBMCs. Stated subset: CD45RA+ positively selected. Receptor source: a man younger than 30 in good health. Some clones in this sample may be carry-over from other donors' samples.

The V call is TRBV6-5, the J call TRBJ2-3; D call uncertain. Germline V CDR1 and CDR2: MNHEY, SVGAGI. V lost 6 bases and J 15 bases, leaving 19 bases between the germline ends. The CDR3 length is 12 residues. The CDR3 protein is CASSQLDARLYF. The CDR3 DNA reads TGTGCCAGCAGCCAATTGGACGCCCGCCTATATTTT.

For this clone: Other DNA sequences in this specimen translate into the identical CDR3. CDR3 amino acids: CASSSETGSYGYTF. The CDR3 DNA reads as TGCGCCAGCAGCTCCGAGACAGGGAGCTATGGCTACACCTTC. The rearrangement links TRBV5-1 to TRBJ1-2, with 7 bases that match TRBD1. Germline CDR1 SGHRS, CDR2 YFSETQ. Losses at the gene ends were 3 bases for V and 4 bases for J; bases not matched to a gene: 6. CDR3 length: 14 amino acids.

This chain joins TRBV7-2 and TRBJ1-1; D possibly corresponds to TRBD1 (5 bases). The CDR3 is 16 residues long. Germline V gene sequence: CDR1 SGHTA, CDR2 FQGNSA. V dropped 1 base and J dropped 0 bases, with 12 bases sitting between them. CDR3 coding DNA: TGTGCCAGCAGCTTAGTGGATCCAGGGATGAACACTGAAGCTTTCTTT. Amino acid sequence: CASSLVDPGMNTEAFF.

This clone was recorded only once. The chain couples TRBV15 to TRBJ2-3; D gene unclear. The ends were cut back, 6 bases at V and 0 bases at J, with 13 bases in the middle. This CDR3 region has 15 residues. CDR1 LNHNV and CDR2 YYDKDF come from the germline V gene (reference sequence). This CDR3 reads CATSTLQTSTDTQYF. The CDR3 DNA follows: TGTGCCACCAGTACACTCCAGACTAGCACAGATACGCAGTATTTT.

The chain uses TRBV19 and TRBJ2-1; D is uncertain. The CDR3 loop spans 12 amino acids. Germline V gives CDR1 LNHDA, CDR2 SQIVND (reference sequence). Trimming removed 1 base from V and 12 bases from J, with 10 bases in between. CDR3: CASSIVGLGQFF. As DNA, the CDR3 is TGTGCCAGTAGTATAGTGGGGTTAGGGCAGTTCTTC.

The V call is TRBV7-9, the J call TRBJ2-4; 9 bases align to TRBD1. The CDR3 totals 19 residues. Per germline, CDR1 SEHNR and CDR2 FQNEAQ (reference sequence). Trimming cost V 0 bases and J 2 bases; bases outside gene matches: 11. The CDR3 loop is CASSLATGQGPGSKNIQYF. The CDR3, as DNA: TGTGCCAGCAGCTTAGCGACTGGACAGGGGCCCGGGTCCAAAAACATTCAGTACTTC.

The chain is built from TRBV10-3 and TRBJ2-4, with TRBD1 identical over 12 bases. Germline CDR1 is ENHRY and CDR2 is SYGVKD. This CDR3 comprises 19 residues. After removal of 3 bases from V and 3 bases from J, the junction contained 12 bases not matched to a gene. This chain's CDR3 is CAISEPGTGGEFGKNIQYF. CDR3 sequence (DNA): TGTGCCATCAGTGAACCCGGGACAGGGGGCGAGTTTGGCAAAAACATTCAGTACTTC.

This sequence joins TRBV27 and TRBJ2-2; D gene uncertain. V was clipped by 6 bases and J by 0 bases, with 14 bases between them. This CDR3 comprises 16 residues. From germline, CDR1 is MNHEY and CDR2 SMNVEV (reference sequence). The CDR3: CASSSLGPPNTGELFF. As DNA, the CDR3 is TGTGCCAGCAGCTCATTAGGACCTCCGAACACCGGGGAGCTGTTTTTT.

V gene TRBV5-1 combines with J gene TRBJ1-1; weak D call: TRBD1 (6 bases). V shed 2 bases and J shed 5 bases, with 16 bases lying between them. The CDR3 length is 15 residues. Looked up from germline, CDR1 is SGHRS and CDR2 is YFSETQ. DNA for the CDR3: TGCGCCAGCAGCTTCGGACAGAATAAGGAGACTGAAGCTTTCTTT. The encoded protein is CASSFGQNKETEAFF.

The chain carries TRBV7-9 and TRBJ1-5; 7 nucleotides line up with TRBD1. With 5 bases clipped from V and 6 bases from J, the junction kept 13 bases outside the gene matches. The CDR3 runs to 16 residues. CDR1 and CDR2 from the germline V gene are SEHNR and FQNEAQ (reference sequence). The DNA for the CDR3 is TGTGCCAGCAGCAAAGCCTCCGAGGGGGCGGGTCAGCCCCAGCATTTT. Translation: CASSKASEGAGQPQHF.

This clone was detected once. The chain joins TRBV6-5 to TRBJ2-3; 9 positions agree with TRBD2. Germline CDR1 is MNHEY and CDR2 is SVGAGI. The CDR3 spans 14 residues. J gave up 4 bases and V 7 bases, and 6 bases lay outside the gene matches. CDR3 protein: CASTESGRPDTQYF. The CDR3 DNA reads as TGTGCCAGCACCGAAAGCGGGAGGCCAGATACGCAGTATTTT.

The chain carries TRBV9 and TRBJ2-7; maybe TRBD1 (7 bases). Germline CDR1 SGDLS, CDR2 YYNGEE. This CDR3 comprises 15 residues. V was clipped by 4 bases and J by 0 bases, with 14 bases between them. The CDR3 sequence is CASSPRGVPSYEQYF. The CDR3 nucleotides are TGTGCCAGCAGCCCCAGGGGGGTTCCCTCCTACGAGCAGTACTTC.

To note about this clone: The sample holds other DNA sequences that translate to the same CDR3. V usage is TRBV5-1 and J usage is TRBJ2-7, with D unresolved. Germline CDR1 reads SGHRS; CDR2 reads YFSETQ. Trimming cost V 2 bases and J 7 bases, with 10 bases left between them. The length of the CDR3 is 12 residues. The CDR3 sequence is CASSLGSGEQYF. The DNA of the CDR3 is TGCGCCAGCAGCTTAGGTTCCGGGGAGCAGTACTTC.

The chain links TRBV7-2 to TRBJ1-5, with D unresolved. V lost 5 bases, J lost 5 bases, and 13 bases lay in between. This CDR3 region has 14 residues. Germline CDR1 is SGHTA and CDR2 is FQGNSA. CDR3 in DNA: TGTGCCAGCAGCAAATTGGGCGGGTATCAGCCCCAGCATTTT. This gives the protein CASSKLGGYQPQHF.

This clone was picked up many times. At the DNA level, this CDR3 is encoded by other sequences in the same sample as well. CDR3 region: CASSLEETQYF. Written as DNA, the CDR3 is TGCGCCAGCAGCTTGGAGGAGACCCAGTACTTC. V gene TRBV5-1 combines with J gene TRBJ2-5; D not resolved. V dropped 0 bases and J dropped 5 bases, with 2 bases sitting between them. CDR1 is SGHRS, CDR2 YFSETQ, per germline. The CDR3 length is 11 residues.

The rearrangement uses TRBV7-3 and TRBJ2-3, with 7 bases identical to TRBD2. Trimming cost V 2 bases and J 3 bases; bases outside gene matches: 8. The germline CDR1 and CDR2 sequences are SGHTA and FQGTGA. CDR3 length equals 16 residues. The CDR3: CASSLVGGTRTDTQYF. CDR3 nucleotides: TGTGCCAGCAGCTTAGTCGGGGGGACCCGAACAGATACGCAGTATTTT.

This chain links TRBV27 with TRBJ2-7; 8 positions agree with TRBD2. CDR3 length: 17 residues. Trimming at V came to 1 base and at J to 1 base, leaving 9 bases not matched to a gene. Germline values: CDR1 MNHEY, CDR2 SMNVEV (reference sequence). This CDR3 is CASSLFGLAGPSYEQYF. CDR3 in DNA: TGTGCCAGCAGTTTATTCGGTCTAGCGGGTCCATCCTACGAGCAGTACTTC.

For the CDR3, the DNA is TGTGCCAGCAGTTCCCCGGGACGGGGTGCCGACGAGCAGTACTTC. Translating it yields CASSSPGRGADEQYF. The J gene is TRBJ2-7, the V gene TRBV6-6; D tentatively fits TRBD1 or TRBD2 (5 bases each). V was clipped by 4 bases and J by 5 bases, with 18 bases between them. The CDR3 is 15 amino acids. Per germline, CDR1 MNHNY and CDR2 SVGAGI (reference sequence).

The V gene is TRBV7-2, the J gene TRBJ2-3; D remains ambiguous. Trimming shortened V by 4 bases and J by 3 bases, and 11 bases separated the two germline ends. Per germline, CDR1 SGHTA and CDR2 FQGNSA. The CDR3 length is 14 residues. DNA for the CDR3: TGTGCCAGCAGCTCGCGGATGGGTACAGATACGCAGTATTTT. This codes for CASSSRMGTDTQYF. The full variable domain, rest sourced from reference TRBV7-2 and TRBJ2-3, is GAGVSQSPSNKVTEKGKDVELRCDPISGHTALYWYRQSLGQGLEFLIYFQGNSAPDKSGLPSDRFSAERTGGSVSTLTIQRTQQEDSAVYLCASSSRMGTDTQYFGPGTRLTVL.